Listed below are T cell receptor beta chains from one sample, sequenced in a study of cytomegalovirus exposure and HLA in healthy donors. Clones were sequenced by immunoSEQ multiplex PCR, and TCRdb holds only the in-frame ones, with some missing. This sample yields more than 55,000 clones, of which more than 80% are seen a single time; approximately 1.2% belongs to the top ten. The sequenced sample consisted of PBMCs. The receptors here all came from a woman in her late teens or twenties in good health and CMV-seronegative. CDR3s include the opening cysteine and the closing phenylalanine or tryptophan. Each record gives: CDR3 DNA, CDR3 protein, D gene, V gene, J gene, clone size. D genes are given only for firm matches. Some rows mark clone size as missing; the rest say once, few, many or name a class of expanded clone.

DNA: TGTGCCAGCAGCGAGACTTCTGGTGGCAATCAGCCCCAGCATTTT; CDR3: CASSETSGGNQPQHF; D: NA; V: TRBV9; J: TRBJ1-5; size: NA
DNA: TGTGCCAGCAGGAGGGGGGAGACCCAGTACTTC; CDR3: CASRRGETQYF; D: NA; V: TRBV6-4; J: TRBJ2-5; size: NA
DNA: TGTGCCAGTAGTATACTGGGCCCGGACACTGAAGCTTTCTTT; CDR3: CASSILGPDTEAFF; D: NA; V: TRBV19; J: TRBJ1-1; size: NA
DNA: TGTGCCAGCAGCTTAGTTGGGACAGGGGGACTTAATGAAAAACTGTTTTTT; CDR3: CASSLVGTGGLNEKLFF; D: TRBD1; V: TRBV7-2; J: TRBJ1-4; size: NA
DNA: TGTGCCAGCAGTGAAGGGGCTCAGCCCCAGCATTTT; CDR3: CASSEGAQPQHF; D: NA; V: TRBV6-1; J: TRBJ1-5; size: once
DNA: TGTGCCAGCAGCTTAGTTGCAGGGGGCGATGGCTACACCTTC; CDR3: CASSLVAGGDGYTF; D: TRBD1; V: TRBV7-2; J: TRBJ1-2; size: NA
DNA: TGTGCCAGCAGTACTACATCGGGTGGCTACACCTTC; CDR3: CASSTTSGGYTF; D: NA; V: TRBV28; J: TRBJ1-2; size: NA
DNA: TGTGCCAGCAGTGACGGTGGCAGTTCACGCGGGTCCTACGAGCAGTACTTC; CDR3: CASSDGGSSRGSYEQYF; D: NA; V: TRBV6-1; J: TRBJ2-7; size: NA
DNA: TGTGCCAGCTCACCCCCGGGGATCAACACTGAAGCTTTCTTT; CDR3: CASSPPGINTEAFF; D: NA; V: TRBV18; J: TRBJ1-1; size: NA
DNA: TGTGCCAGCTTTGAGCGGGAGTATAATGAGCAGTTCTTC; CDR3: CASFEREYNEQFF; D: TRBD2; V: TRBV2; J: TRBJ2-1; size: once
DNA: TGTGCCAGCTCACTGTCGCTAAGGGGAGAGACCCAGTACTTC; CDR3: CASSLSLRGETQYF; D: NA; V: TRBV18; J: TRBJ2-5; size: NA
DNA: TGTGCCACCATTGGACTAGCGGATTACGAGCAGTACTTC; CDR3: CATIGLADYEQYF; D: TRBD2; V: TRBV28; J: TRBJ2-7; size: NA
DNA: TGTGCCGGATCTCCAAGCGGGAGCGGTATGGGGGAGCTGTTTTTT; CDR3: CAGSPSGSGMGELFF; D: TRBD2; V: TRBV28; J: TRBJ2-2; size: NA
DNA: TGTGCCAGCAGCCGCGGAGGAAACTCCTACGAGCAGTACTTC; CDR3: CASSRGGNSYEQYF; D: NA; V: TRBV5-4; J: TRBJ2-7; size: NA
DNA: TGTGCCAGCAGCCCCGGGAACCAGGACTATGGCTACACCTTC; CDR3: CASSPGNQDYGYTF; D: NA; V: TRBV5-4; J: TRBJ1-2; size: NA
DNA: TGTGCCAGCAGTTTATCGGATCCGGGACAGGGGTTTGCAACTAATGAAAAACTGTTTTTT; CDR3: CASSLSDPGQGFATNEKLFF; D: TRBD1; V: TRBV28; J: TRBJ1-4; size: NA
DNA: TGCGCCAGCAGCCCAGGGACTAGCGGGAGTACTAATACCCACGAGCAGTACTTC; CDR3: CASSPGTSGSTNTHEQYF; D: TRBD2; V: TRBV5-1; J: TRBJ2-7; size: NA
DNA: TGTGCCAGCAGTGAAAACAGGGGGTTGTCTAACACTGAAGCTTTCTTT; CDR3: CASSENRGLSNTEAFF; D: TRBD1; V: TRBV6-1; J: TRBJ1-1; size: NA
DNA: TGTGCCAGCAGCCCCGGACTAGCGAGCACAGATACGCAGTATTTT; CDR3: CASSPGLASTDTQYF; D: TRBD2; V: TRBV11-3; J: TRBJ2-3; size: NA
DNA: TGTGCCATCAGTGCGCCACTAGCGGGGGGGGCATCCTACGAGCAGTACTTC; CDR3: CAISAPLAGGASYEQYF; D: TRBD2; V: TRBV10-3; J: TRBJ2-7; size: medium-sized
DNA: TGTGCCAGCAGCGTATTACCCGAGTGGTCTGGAAACACCATATATTTT; CDR3: CASSVLPEWSGNTIYF; D: NA; V: TRBV9; J: TRBJ1-3; size: NA
DNA: TGTGCCAACACCGGCGGGGCCAGCAGTGAGCAGTTCTTC; CDR3: CANTGGASSEQFF; D: NA; V: TRBV11-2; J: TRBJ2-1; size: NA
DNA: TGTGCCAGCAGTGAATACAGGGACAACACTGAAGCTTTCTTT; CDR3: CASSEYRDNTEAFF; D: NA; V: TRBV6-1; J: TRBJ1-1; size: once
DNA: TGTGCCAGCAGTGAGGACAGCGTCTATGGCTACACCTTC; CDR3: CASSEDSVYGYTF; D: NA; V: TRBV6-1; J: TRBJ1-2; size: NA
DNA: TGTGCCAGCAGCTTAGCTGCTAGTGGCTCCTACAATGAGCAGTTCTTC; CDR3: CASSLAASGSYNEQFF; D: NA; V: TRBV7-2; J: TRBJ2-1; size: NA
DNA: TGTGCCAGCAGCTTGGGACCAGGGGATACGCAGTATTTT; CDR3: CASSLGPGDTQYF; D: NA; V: TRBV5-4; J: TRBJ2-3; size: NA
DNA: TGTGCCAGCAGCTTTAGCGGGGGCACAGATACGCAGTATTTT; CDR3: CASSFSGGTDTQYF; D: TRBD2; V: TRBV9; J: TRBJ2-3; size: NA
DNA: TGTGCCAGCAAAGGGGGCTTGTCCTACAATGAGCAGTTCTTC; CDR3: CASKGGLSYNEQFF; D: TRBD1; V: TRBV6-1; J: TRBJ2-1; size: once
DNA: TGTGCCTGGAGTGTTGACAGGCCGAGCAATCAGCCCCAGCATTTT; CDR3: CAWSVDRPSNQPQHF; D: NA; V: TRBV30; J: TRBJ1-5; size: NA
DNA: TGTGCCTGGGGGCCCGGGGGCTCCTACAATGAGCAGTTCTTC; CDR3: CAWGPGGSYNEQFF; D: NA; V: TRBV30; J: TRBJ2-1; size: NA
DNA: TGTGCTAGTGGTTTGAACAGGGATCAGCCCCAGCATTTT; CDR3: CASGLNRDQPQHF; D: NA; V: TRBV12-5; J: TRBJ1-5; size: once
DNA: TGTGCCAGCAGTTACAGACCAGGGGAGAGTTCACCCCTCCACTTT; CDR3: CASSYRPGESSPLHF; D: NA; V: TRBV6-8; J: TRBJ1-6; size: NA
DNA: TGTGCCAGTAGCTACGGGACAACGTCCTACAATGAGCAGTTCTTC; CDR3: CASSYGTTSYNEQFF; D: NA; V: TRBV19; J: TRBJ2-1; size: NA
DNA: TGTGCCAGCACCTGGGACGCGGGAACTGAAGCTTTCTTT; CDR3: CASTWDAGTEAFF; D: NA; V: TRBV6-6; J: TRBJ1-1; size: NA
DNA: TGTGCCAGCAGCCAAGACAGCGGGAGCTCCTACGAGCAGTACTTC; CDR3: CASSQDSGSSYEQYF; D: TRBD2; V: TRBV4-2; J: TRBJ2-7; size: NA
DNA: TGTGCCAGTAGCCCGACAGGGGACACTGAAGCTTTCTTT; CDR3: CASSPTGDTEAFF; D: TRBD1; V: TRBV19; J: TRBJ1-1; size: NA
DNA: TGCGCCAGCAGACAACCCGGCGAGGGCACCGGGGAGCTGTTTTTT; CDR3: CASRQPGEGTGELFF; D: NA; V: TRBV10-2; J: TRBJ2-2; size: NA
DNA: TGTGCCAGCAGCTTAGTGGTAGAGAACACTGAAGCTTTCTTT; CDR3: CASSLVVENTEAFF; D: NA; V: TRBV7-8; J: TRBJ1-1; size: NA
DNA: TGTGCCAGTAGTATCATGCAGTCTCATGGCTACACCTTC; CDR3: CASSIMQSHGYTF; D: NA; V: TRBV19; J: TRBJ1-2; size: NA
DNA: TGCGCCAGCAGCCCCGGGGCTAGCGGGGACAATGAGCAGTTCTTC; CDR3: CASSPGASGDNEQFF; D: TRBD2; V: TRBV5-1; J: TRBJ2-1; size: NA
DNA: TGTGCCAGCTCACCTTCACGGGAACACACTGAAGCTTTCTTT; CDR3: CASSPSREHTEAFF; D: NA; V: TRBV18; J: TRBJ1-1; size: NA
DNA: TGTGCCAGCAGTGACTCGGAGACAGCCCCCCAGCATTTT; CDR3: CASSDSETAPQHF; D: NA; V: TRBV6-4; J: TRBJ1-5; size: NA
DNA: TGTGCCAGCAGGCTACAGGGGTCCTACGAGCAGTACTTC; CDR3: CASRLQGSYEQYF; D: TRBD1; V: TRBV6-5; J: TRBJ2-7; size: NA
DNA: TGTGCCAGCAGTGAAGTCGGGGGAGGAGACTACGAGCAGTACTTC; CDR3: CASSEVGGGDYEQYF; D: NA; V: TRBV6-1; J: TRBJ2-7; size: NA
DNA: TGTGCTAGTGCCTGGGGGGGGGCGGTGGAGACCCAGTACTTC; CDR3: CASAWGGAVETQYF; D: NA; V: TRBV12-5; J: TRBJ2-5; size: NA
DNA: TGTGCCAGCGGGGGGGGCCAAGTTACGCAGTATTTT; CDR3: CASGGGQVTQYF; D: NA; V: TRBV7-4; J: TRBJ2-3; size: NA
DNA: TGTGCCAGCAGCTTATACGGGTTCCAAGAGACCCAGTACTTC; CDR3: CASSLYGFQETQYF; D: NA; V: TRBV7-2; J: TRBJ2-5; size: NA
DNA: TGCAGCGTCGGGGGAACTAGCACAGATACGCAGTATTTT; CDR3: CSVGGTSTDTQYF; D: NA; V: TRBV29-1; J: TRBJ2-3; size: NA
DNA: TGCGCCAGCAGCCAAGTAGCGACGAACACCGGGGAGCTGTTTTTT; CDR3: CASSQVATNTGELFF; D: NA; V: TRBV4-1; J: TRBJ2-2; size: NA